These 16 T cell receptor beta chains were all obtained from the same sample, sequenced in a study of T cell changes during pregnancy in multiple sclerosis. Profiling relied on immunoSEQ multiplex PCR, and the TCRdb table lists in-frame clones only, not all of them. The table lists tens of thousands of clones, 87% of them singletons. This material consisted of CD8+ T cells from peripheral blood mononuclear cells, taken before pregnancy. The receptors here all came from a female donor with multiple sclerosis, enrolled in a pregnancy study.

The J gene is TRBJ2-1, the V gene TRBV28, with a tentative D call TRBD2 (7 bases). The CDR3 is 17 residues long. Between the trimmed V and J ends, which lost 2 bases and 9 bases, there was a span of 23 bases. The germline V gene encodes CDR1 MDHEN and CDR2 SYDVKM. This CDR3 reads CASSLKVWEGVWGEQFF. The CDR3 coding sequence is TGTGCCAGCAGTTTAAAGGTTTGGGAGGGGGTGTGGGGTGAGCAGTTCTTC.

The CDR3 spells CASRRGTESNQPQHF. CDR3 sequence (DNA): TGTGCCAGCAGAAGAGGGACAGAGAGCAATCAGCCCCAGCATTTT. V is TRBV2 and J is TRBJ1-5; 7 bases match TRBD1. Per the germline V gene, CDR1 is SNHLY and CDR2 is FYNNEI. Germline trimming cut 6 bases from V and 1 base from J; bases unmatched to any gene: 6. This CDR3 comprises 15 residues.

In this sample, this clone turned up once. In nucleotides, the CDR3 is TGTGCCAGCAGTTATTACGACAGGGGGGACACTGAAGCTTTCTTT. This codes for CASSYYDRGDTEAFF. V and J are TRBV6-6 and TRBJ1-1, with TRBD1 matching 9 bases. From germline, CDR1 is MNHNY and CDR2 SVGAGI (reference sequence). This CDR3 has 15 residues. V shed 3 bases, J shed 3 bases, and the junction held 5 bases outside the gene matches.

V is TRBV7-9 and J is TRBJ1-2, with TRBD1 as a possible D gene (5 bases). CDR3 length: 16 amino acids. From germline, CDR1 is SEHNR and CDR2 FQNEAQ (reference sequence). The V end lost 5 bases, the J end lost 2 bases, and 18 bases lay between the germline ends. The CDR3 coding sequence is TGTGCCAGCAGCCTAACCCTGCCGGACAAAAACTATGGCTACACCTTC. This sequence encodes CASSLTLPDKNYGYTF.

This CDR3 is CASSPGGESQTQYF. The DNA for the CDR3 is TGTGCCAGCAGCCCCGGCGGAGAGAGCCAGACCCAGTACTTC. The genes are TRBV11-3 and TRBJ2-5; D ambiguous. Trimming took off 5 bases at V and 6 bases at J, with 16 bases between the two ends. In germline, CDR1 is SGHNT, CDR2 YENEEA. The CDR3 is made up of 14 amino acids.

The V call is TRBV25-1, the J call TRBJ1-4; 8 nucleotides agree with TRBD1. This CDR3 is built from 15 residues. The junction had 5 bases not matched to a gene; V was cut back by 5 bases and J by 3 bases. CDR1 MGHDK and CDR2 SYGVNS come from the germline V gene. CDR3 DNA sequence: TGTGCCAGCAGTAGGCAGGGGGCGGCTAATGAAAAACTGTTTTTT. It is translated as CASSRQGAANEKLFF. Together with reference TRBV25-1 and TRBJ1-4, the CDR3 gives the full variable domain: EADIYQTPRYLVIGTGKKITLECSQTMGHDKMYWYQQDPGMELHLIHYSYGVNSTEKGDLSSESTVSRIRTEHFPLTLESARPSHTSQYLCASSRQGAANEKLFFGSGTQLSVL.

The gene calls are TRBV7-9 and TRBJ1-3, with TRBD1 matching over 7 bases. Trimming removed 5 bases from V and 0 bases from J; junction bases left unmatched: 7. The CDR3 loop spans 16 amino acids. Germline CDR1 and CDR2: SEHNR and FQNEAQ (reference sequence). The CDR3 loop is CASSTRQGSSGNTIYF. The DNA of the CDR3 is TGTGCCAGCAGCACCCGACAGGGTTCCTCTGGAAACACCATATATTTT.

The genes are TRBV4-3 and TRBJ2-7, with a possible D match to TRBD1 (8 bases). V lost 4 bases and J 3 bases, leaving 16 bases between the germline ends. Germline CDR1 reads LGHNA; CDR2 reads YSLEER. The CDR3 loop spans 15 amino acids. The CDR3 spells CASSLDRGGLYEQYF. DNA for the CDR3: TGCGCCAGCAGCCTAGACAGGGGAGGGCTCTACGAGCAGTACTTC.

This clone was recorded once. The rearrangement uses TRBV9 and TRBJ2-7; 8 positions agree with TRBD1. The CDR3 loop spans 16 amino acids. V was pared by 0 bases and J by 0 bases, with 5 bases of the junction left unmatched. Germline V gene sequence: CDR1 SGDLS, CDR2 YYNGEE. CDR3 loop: CASSVAGGRDSYEQYF. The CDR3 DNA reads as TGTGCCAGCAGCGTAGCAGGGGGCCGGGACTCCTACGAGCAGTACTTC.

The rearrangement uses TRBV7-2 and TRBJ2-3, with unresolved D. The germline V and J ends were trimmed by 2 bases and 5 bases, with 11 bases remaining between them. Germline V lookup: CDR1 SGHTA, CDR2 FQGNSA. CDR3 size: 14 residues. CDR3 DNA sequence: TGTGCCAGCAGCTTATTACACCCGAAAGATACGCAGTATTTT. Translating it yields CASSLLHPKDTQYF.

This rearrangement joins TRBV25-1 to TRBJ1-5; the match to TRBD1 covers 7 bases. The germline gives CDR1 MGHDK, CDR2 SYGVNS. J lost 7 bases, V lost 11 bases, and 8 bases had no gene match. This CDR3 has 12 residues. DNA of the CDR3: TGTGCCGGGGACAGTGCGTGGCAGCCCCAGCATTTT. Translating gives CAGDSAWQPQHF.

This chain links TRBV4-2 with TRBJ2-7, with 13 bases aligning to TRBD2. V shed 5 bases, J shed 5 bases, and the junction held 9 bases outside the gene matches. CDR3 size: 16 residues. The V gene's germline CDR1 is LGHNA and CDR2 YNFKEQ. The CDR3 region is CASSFIAGTSGNEQYF. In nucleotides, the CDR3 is TGTGCCAGCAGCTTCATTGCCGGGACTAGCGGGAACGAGCAGTACTTC.

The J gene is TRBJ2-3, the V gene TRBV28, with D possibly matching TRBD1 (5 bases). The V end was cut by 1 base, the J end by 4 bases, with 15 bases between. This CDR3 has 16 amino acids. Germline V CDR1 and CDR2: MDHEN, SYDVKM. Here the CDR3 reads CASSLFAGSSADTQYF. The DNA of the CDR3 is TGTGCCAGCAGTTTATTTGCAGGGTCTTCCGCAGATACGCAGTATTTT.

The CDR3: CASRISPDSFYEQYF. CDR3 DNA: TGTGCCAGCAGGATTAGCCCCGACAGTTTCTACGAGCAGTACTTC. The chain employs TRBV6-1 and TRBJ2-7, with D possibly matching TRBD1 (5 bases). The CDR3 runs to 15 residues. Between the trimmed V and J ends, which lost 6 bases and 3 bases, there was a span of 18 bases. The germline gives CDR1 MNHNS, CDR2 SASEGT.

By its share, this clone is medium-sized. In DNA, the CDR3 is TGTGCCAGCAGTGAAGTAACAGATGGTAATTCACCCCTCCACTTT. Residues: CASSEVTDGNSPLHF. The chain couples TRBV6-1 to TRBJ1-6; D gene ambiguous. This CDR3 is built from 15 residues. The germline V and J ends were trimmed by 1 base and 6 bases, with 10 bases remaining between them. Germline V gene sequence: CDR1 MNHNS, CDR2 SASEGT.

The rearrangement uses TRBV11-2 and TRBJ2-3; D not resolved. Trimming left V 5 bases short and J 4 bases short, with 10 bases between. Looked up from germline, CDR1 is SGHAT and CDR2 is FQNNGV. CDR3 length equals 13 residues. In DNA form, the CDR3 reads TGTGCCAGCAGCATACTTCGGGCAGATACGCAGTATTTT. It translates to CASSILRADTQYF.